The clone carrying this TCR beta chain was detected only a few times. The antigen is unknown. Germline CDR1 reads SEHNR; CDR2 reads FQNEAQ (reference sequence). V lost 2 bases and J 7 bases, leaving 9 bases between the germline ends. The CDR3 consists of 13 residues. This sample was included in a study of T cells after yellow fever vaccination. Study summary: Each low-cell-number fraction was prepared by means of SMART-Seq v4 Ultra Low Input. Study-wide findings and caveats: One caveat is that FACS-sorted repertoires could contain abundant clonotypes contaminating from the bulk population. CD4 and CD8 compartments shared a small share of clonotypes, likely from convergent recombination.

TCRdb independently ran MiXCR on the 5' RACE reads; one entry per CDR3 protein. The sample includes about 550,000 distinct CDR3 sequences, about 19% seen only once; the top ten take roughly an eighth. This TCR came from a man aged 30-40 years who received the YFV17D yellow fever vaccine. The source material was PBMCs, sampled 15 days after the yellow fever booster vaccination. The gene calls are TRBV7-9 and TRBJ2-1, with D perhaps matching TRBD1 (5 bases). DNA for the CDR3: TGTGCCAGCAGCTTAACCAGGGTTAATGAGCAGTTCTTC. Its protein product is CASSLTRVNEQFF.